The 21 T cell receptor beta chains listed next were all sequenced from one sample in a study of regulatory T cells in long-lasting Graves disease. Time point reported: newly diagnosed GD, antithyroid drugs for less than 3 months. After RNA was extracted from PBMCs, the TCR library was made from it. With iRepertoire HTBI primers and Arm-PCR of CDR3 regions, TCR beta libraries were built. TCRdb called the multiplex PCR reads again in MiXCR, with one record for every CDR3 protein. The sample has about 420,000 distinct CDR3 sequences, about 16% seen once. These data were also reused for a study on T cells in Graves' hyperthyroidism and ophthalmopathy.

The specimen was peripheral blood mononuclear cells (PBMCs), collected at new diagnosis, from a patient treated with antithyroid drugs. The source of these receptors is a woman aged 18-30 years with Graves disease.

This clonotype has at least ten counts. The chain has TRBV6-1 and TRBJ1-1; D remains ambiguous. The CDR3 runs to 11 residues. V lost 11 bases, J lost 5 bases, and 12 bases lay in between. Germline V gene lookup returns CDR1 MNHNS and CDR2 SASEGT. This chain's CDR3 is CAELTGTEAFF. The CDR3 coding sequence is TGTGCCGAACTGACCGGTACTGAAGCTTTCTTT.

In its sample, this clonotype was seen a few times. The chain is built from TRBV30 and TRBJ2-1; 8 bases are a match to TRBD2. Unmatched junction bases numbered 5, after V lost 7 bases and J lost 3 bases. The CDR3 runs 13 residues. Germline-derived CDR1 and CDR2 are GTSNPN and SVGIG (reference sequence). CDR3 bases: TGTGCCTCACTAGCGGAAGTCTACAATGAGCAGTTCTTC. Encoded protein: CASLAEVYNEQFF.

The chain couples TRBV4-3 to TRBJ2-1, with D perhaps TRBD2 (6 bases). Germline V gives CDR1 LGHNA, CDR2 YSLEER. The CDR3 consists of 16 residues. V gave up 0 bases and J gave up 7 bases, with 16 bases separating them. The chain's CDR3 is CASSQDKGFGGNEQFF. The CDR3 nucleotides read TGCGCCAGCAGCCAAGATAAGGGTTTTGGAGGGAATGAGCAGTTCTTC.

In this sample, this clonotype turned up a few times. V and J are TRBV12-3 or TRBV12-4 and TRBJ2-7; D unclear. CDR3 length: 16 amino acids. The V gene lost 4 bases and the J gene lost 2 bases, with 18 bases spanning the gap. In DNA form, the CDR3 reads TGTGCCAGCAGTTACTCGTTCTCTGAGGTAGCCTACGAGCAGTACTTC. This sequence encodes CASSYSFSEVAYEQYF.

This clonotype has only a few counts. CDR3 nucleotides: TGCGCCAGCAGCGCCCAGGGGATTTCCTACGAGCAGTACTTC. Translating gives CASSAQGISYEQYF. The chain links TRBV5-1 to TRBJ2-7; TRBD1 might be the D (6 bases). The V and J ends lost 4 bases and 1 base respectively, with 12 bases between them. Looked up from germline, CDR1 is SGHRS and CDR2 is YFSETQ. The CDR3 sequence is 14 residues long.

This clonotype has only a few counts. V gene TRBV28 combines with J gene TRBJ1-5; TRBD1 is a possible D gene (6 bases). CDR1 is MDHEN and CDR2 is SYDVKM in the germline V gene. Between the trimmed V and J ends, which lost 5 bases and 9 bases, there was a span of 20 bases. CDR3 length equals 15 residues. In DNA form, the CDR3 reads TGTGCCAGCAGTACCAACAGGGACGGGGGTAGGCCCCAGCATTTT. It codes for CASSTNRDGGRPQHF.

This rearrangement joins TRBV4-2 to TRBJ2-5; TRBD1 matches at 8 bases. Per germline, CDR1 LGHNA and CDR2 YNFKEQ. Trimming cost V 4 bases and J 3 bases; bases outside gene matches: 7. The CDR3 extends over 15 amino acids. The CDR3 reads CASSPRTGIEETQYF. CDR3 DNA sequence: TGTGCCAGCAGCCCTAGGACAGGGATAGAAGAGACCCAGTACTTC.

This chain connects TRBV27 to TRBJ2-7; 9 nucleotides line up with TRBD2. The CDR3 has 15 residues. V was pared by 7 bases and J by 0 bases, with 7 bases of the junction left unmatched. Germline V gives CDR1 MNHEY, CDR2 SMNVEV (reference sequence). The CDR3 sequence is CASTTTSGSSYEQYF. DNA for the CDR3: TGTGCCAGCACCACGACTAGCGGCAGCTCCTACGAGCAGTACTTC.

The table lists this clonotype with a few counts. This chain uses TRBV9 with TRBJ2-2; 9 nucleotides line up with TRBD1. Germline CDR1 SGDLS, CDR2 YYNGEE. The CDR3 covers 17 residues. V lost 0 bases to trimming and J lost 5 bases; unmatched junction nucleotides: 8. CDR3 sequence: CASSVGVGQGTTGELFF. For the CDR3, the DNA is TGTGCCAGCAGCGTAGGGGTCGGACAGGGGACTACCGGGGAGCTGTTTTTT.

This clonotype occurred many times. Its ends do not fully match the called genes, so a read error is possible. The chain links TRBV5-1 to TRBJ2-3; TRBD1 matches at 9 bases. CDR1 is SGHRS, CDR2 YFSETQ, per germline. The length of the CDR3 is 16 residues. The CDR3 nucleotides read TGTGCCAGCAGCTCCCCCCGGGACAGGGTATCAGTTACGCAGTATTTT. The encoded protein is CASSSPRDRVSVTQYF.

The table lists this clonotype with many counts. The rearrangement links TRBV28 to TRBJ2-4; 9 nucleotides align to TRBD1. The V segment lost 6 bases and the J segment 0 bases; nucleotides outside the gene matches: 15. The CDR3 is made up of 19 amino acids. CDR1 MDHEN and CDR2 SYDVKM come from the germline V gene. CDR3 sequence: CASSRAGTGLILAKNIQYF. CDR3 nucleotide sequence: TGTGCCAGCAGCCGGGCCGGGACAGGGCTCATACTAGCCAAAAACATTCAGTACTTC.

In its sample, this clonotype was seen many times. The chain links TRBV2 to TRBJ2-7, with 7 bases aligning to TRBD1. V dropped 1 base and J dropped 2; count of bases not matched to a gene: 5. Per the germline V gene, CDR1 is SNHLY and CDR2 is FYNNEI. This CDR3 is built from 15 residues. The DNA for the CDR3 is TGTGCCAGCAGTGAAGGCCAGACAGGGACCTACGAGCAGTACTTC. It specifies CASSEGQTGTYEQYF.

The chain carries TRBV12-3 or TRBV12-4 and TRBJ2-1; 12 bases align to TRBD1. Unmatched junction bases numbered 10, after V lost 6 bases and J lost 7 bases. The CDR3 length is 16 residues. CDR3 sequence: CASSPRGTGGRNEQFF. For the CDR3, the DNA is TGTGCCAGCAGCCCGCGGGGGACAGGGGGCCGGAATGAGCAGTTCTTC.

This clonotype showed up just a few times. This chain uses TRBV5-1 with TRBJ2-5; 7 nucleotides line up with TRBD1. Trimming cost V 6 bases and J 2 bases; bases outside gene matches: 13. From germline, CDR1 is SGHRS and CDR2 YFSETQ. This CDR3 is built from 16 residues. CDR3 sequence reads: CASKREVGQRQETQYF. The CDR3 DNA reads as TGCGCCAGCAAAAGAGAGGTGGGACAGAGACAAGAGACCCAGTACTTC.

This clonotype has a count of ten or more. The chain uses TRBV20-1 and TRBJ1-1; perhaps TRBD1 as D (5 bases). CDR3 length: 12 residues. Germline loops: CDR1 DFQATT, CDR2 SNEGSKA (reference sequence). The V and J ends lost 6 bases and 1 base respectively, with 9 bases between them. CDR3 loop: CSASDRNTEAFF. The CDR3 nucleotides are TGCAGTGCGAGCGACAGGAACACTGAAGCTTTCTTT.

This clonotype came up many times. The chain combines TRBV28 with TRBJ2-1; 10 bases map to TRBD2. V lost 5 bases to trimming and J lost 2 bases; unmatched junction nucleotides: 3. The CDR3 is made up of 15 amino acids. Germline V CDR1 and CDR2: MDHEN, SYDVKM. The CDR3 DNA is TGTGCCAGCAGTCGACTAGCGGGTACCTACAATGAGCAGTTCTTC. Amino acids: CASSRLAGTYNEQFF.

The sample holds many counts of this clonotype. This rearrangement joins TRBV18 to TRBJ2-7; TRBD2 aligns across 12 bases. The J segment lost 6 bases and the V segment lost 6 bases, leaving 12 bases of the junction unmatched. CDR1 and CDR2 from the germline V gene are KGHSH and LQKENI. The CDR3 extends over 16 amino acids. CDR3 DNA: TGTGCCAGCTCCCAAGGACTAGCGGGATCTATTGCCGAGCAGTACTTC. Its translation is CASSQGLAGSIAEQYF.

This clonotype was observed a handful of times. The J gene is TRBJ1-1, the V gene TRBV7-9; D is unresolved. The CDR3 spans 14 residues. Trimming cost V 7 bases and J 1 base, with 13 bases left between them. CDR1 and CDR2 from the germline V gene are SEHNR and FQNEAQ (reference sequence). CDR3 amino acids: CASTPGRENTEAFF. The CDR3 bases are TGTGCCAGCACCCCGGGTAGGGAGAACACTGAAGCTTTCTTT.

This clonotype was detected only a few times. The CDR3 loop is CASSDRVTTEAFF. In DNA, the CDR3 is TGTGCCAGTAGTGACAGGGTGACCACTGAAGCTTTCTTT. This chain connects TRBV19 to TRBJ1-1, with 7 bases lining up with TRBD1. Looked up from germline, CDR1 is LNHDA and CDR2 is SQIVND (reference sequence). The CDR3 extends over 13 amino acids. Losses at the gene ends were 5 bases for V and 4 bases for J; bases not matched to a gene: 4.

The table lists this clonotype with many counts. The chain has TRBV12-3 or TRBV12-4 and TRBJ2-7; TRBD2 aligns across 8 bases. V trimming: 5 bases; J trimming: 5 bases; junction bases outside the gene matches: 8. This CDR3 spans 14 amino acids. For the CDR3, the DNA is TGTGCCAGCAGTATGGGGACTAGTAGTCACGAGCAGTACTTC. This sequence encodes CASSMGTSSHEQYF.

This chain links TRBV11-2 with TRBJ2-3; TRBD2 might be the D (5 bases). Germline CDR1 is SGHAT and CDR2 is FQNNGV. CDR3 size: 16 residues. V lost 2 bases to trimming and J lost 4 bases, with 16 bases between them. CDR3 sequence (DNA): TGTGCCAGCAGCTTAACTGGCAGGACGGGGTCAGATACGCAGTATTTT. This sequence encodes CASSLTGRTGSDTQYF.